What follows is one T cell receptor beta chain and its context. TCRdb's table, derived via immunoSEQ multiplex PCR, lists solely in-frame clones and lacks some. The table includes more than 250,000 clones, roughly nine tenths detected once. Looked up from germline, CDR1 is SGHTA and CDR2 is FQGNSA. V was pared by 5 bases and J by 6 bases, with 17 bases between. The CDR3 totals 14 residues. This sample was included in a study of cytomegalovirus exposure and HLA in healthy donors. Material: PBMCs. This TCR was recovered from a woman aged 30 to 39 in good health and CMV-seropositive. This chain uses TRBV7-2 with TRBJ2-7, with D maybe TRBD1 (6 bases). CDR3 region: CASSPRGGTLEQYF. The CDR3 DNA reads as TGTGCCAGCAGCCCCAGGGGCGGTACCCTCGAGCAGTACTTC.